The next 21 T cell receptor beta chains were all read from a single sample in a study of blood T cell repertoires in COVID-19. Sequenced by immunoSEQ multiplex PCR; TCRdb stores in-frame clones only, minus some. In the table there are about 200,000 clones, roughly 80% of which are singletons. Sequencing was carried out using peripheral blood. These receptors all come from a human donor in a cohort sampled during active COVID-19.

V is TRBV18 and J is TRBJ2-5, with D possibly TRBD2 on 5 matching bases. Per the germline V gene, CDR1 is KGHSH and CDR2 is LQKENI. The CDR3 runs to 13 residues. V was cut by 3 bases and J by 5 bases, with 10 bases left in between. The DNA of the CDR3 is TGTGCCAGCTCACCCCCGGGGTTCGAGACCCAGTACTTC. Encoded protein: CASSPPGFETQYF.

J is TRBJ2-7 and V is TRBV5-5, with 9 bases identical to TRBD2. Germline V gene sequence: CDR1 SGHKS, CDR2 YYEKEE (reference sequence). Unmatched junction bases numbered 6, after V lost 0 bases and J lost 2 bases. This CDR3 has 16 residues. CDR3 coding DNA: TGTGCCAGCAGCTTGGCTCGGCTAGCGGGAACCTACGAGCAGTACTTC. Protein product: CASSLARLAGTYEQYF. Complete variable domain (other parts from reference TRBV5-5 and TRBJ2-7): DAGVTQSPTHLIKTRGQQVTLRCSPISGHKSVSWYQQVLGQGPQFIFQYYEKEERGRGNFPDRFSARQFPNYSSELNVNALLLGDSALYLCASSLARLAGTYEQYFGPGTRLTVT.

The V gene is TRBV7-2, the J gene TRBJ1-1, with 9 positions matching TRBD1. CDR3 size: 16 residues. The V segment lost 1 base and the J segment 3 bases; nucleotides outside the gene matches: 6. Germline V gene data show CDR1 as SGHTA and CDR2 as FQGNSA. CDR3 loop: CASSLDRGRTDTEAFF. CDR3 coding DNA: TGTGCCAGCAGCTTAGACAGGGGGCGCACGGACACTGAAGCTTTCTTT.

This chain uses TRBV3-1 (or the pseudogene TRBV3-2) with TRBJ1-2, with D perhaps matching TRBD1 (5 bases). Germline V gene lookup returns CDR1 LGHDT and CDR2 YNNKEL (reference sequence). The CDR3 covers 15 residues. Trimming left V 0 bases short and J 0 bases short, with 8 bases between. CDR3 coding DNA: TGTGCCAGCAGCCAAGATCGGGGGGCTAACTATGGCTACACCTTC. It translates to CASSQDRGANYGYTF.

The chain has TRBV18 and TRBJ2-1, with 10 bases aligning to TRBD1. The germline CDR1 and CDR2 sequences are KGHSH and LQKENI. The CDR3 runs to 13 residues. Trimming removed 4 bases from V and 8 bases from J; junction bases left unmatched: 2. The CDR3 loop is CASSRQGADEQFF. Here the CDR3 DNA reads TGTGCCAGCTCACGACAGGGGGCGGATGAGCAGTTCTTC.

This chain joins TRBV24-1 and TRBJ1-5, with a weak D call TRBD1 (5 bases). Germline-derived CDR1 and CDR2 are KGHDR and SFDVKD. V lost 8 bases, J lost 0 bases, and 19 bases lay in between. The CDR3 has 17 amino acids. CDR3 loop: CATTPRAGVGSNQPQHF. The DNA for the CDR3 is TGTGCCACCACTCCCCGGGCGGGGGTGGGTAGCAATCAGCCCCAGCATTTT.

The table lists this clone with a count of one. The chain recombines TRBV7-9 with TRBJ1-4; 10 positions agree with TRBD1. Trimming cost V 2 bases and J 6 bases; bases outside gene matches: 12. Germline CDR1 is SEHNR and CDR2 is FQNEAQ (reference sequence). The CDR3 extends over 18 amino acids. The CDR3 DNA reads TGTGCCAGCAGCTTACCGATCCGGGACAGGGGAAAAGATGAAAAACTGTTTTTT. Its translation is CASSLPIRDRGKDEKLFF.

The V gene is TRBV4-1, the J gene TRBJ2-6; no clear D. The germline CDR1 and CDR2 sequences are MGHRA and YSYEKL. The CDR3 consists of 16 residues. V lost 0 bases and J lost 1, with 7 bases in between. Written as DNA, the CDR3 is TGCGCCAGCAGCCAAGAGTTCGGGTCTGGGGCCAACGTCCTGACTTTC. It translates to CASSQEFGSGANVLTF.

Notes on this clone: Possible read error: a much larger clone is one base away. The same CDR3 can be traced to other DNA sequences in this sample. The rearrangement links TRBV7-6 to TRBJ2-7; 13 bases align to TRBD2. The CDR3 extends over 15 amino acids. The germline V gene has CDR1 SGHVS and CDR2 FNYEAQ. Losses at the gene ends were 1 base for V and 4 bases for J; bases not matched to a gene: 1. The DNA of the CDR3 is TGTGCCAGCAGCTTAGAGACTAGCGGGAGGTACGAGCAGTACTTC. Its protein product is CASSLETSGRYEQYF. The variable domain in full, completed from reference TRBV7-6 and TRBJ2-7, reads GAGVSQSPRYKVTKRGQDVALRCDPISGHVSLYWYRQALGQGPEFLTYFNYEAQQDKSGLPNDRFSAERPEGSISTLTIQRTEQRDSAMYRCASSLETSGRYEQYFGPGTRLTVT.

V gene TRBV18 combines with J gene TRBJ1-2; D perhaps matches TRBD1 (5 bases). Looked up from germline, CDR1 is KGHSH and CDR2 is LQKENI. V lost 1 base and J lost 6, with 6 bases in between. This CDR3 is 12 amino acids long. This chain's CDR3 is CASSPRGDGYTF. The CDR3 nucleotides are TGTGCCAGCTCACCACGGGGGGATGGCTACACCTTC.

The chain has TRBV18 and TRBJ1-1; D uncertain. Trimming removed 2 bases from V and 5 bases from J, with 12 bases in between. Germline assignment: CDR1 KGHSH and CDR2 LQKENI. The CDR3 runs to 14 residues. The CDR3 coding sequence is TGTGCCAGCTCACCATCGGGATACAGAACTGAAGCTTTCTTT. This encodes CASSPSGYRTEAFF.

This sequence joins TRBV24-1 and TRBJ2-5; the match to TRBD1 covers 7 bases. V dropped 4 bases and J dropped 3; count of bases not matched to a gene: 7. The germline CDR1 and CDR2 sequences are KGHDR and SFDVKD. This CDR3 has 15 residues. In DNA, the CDR3 is TGTGCCACCAGTGACCCATTCGACAGGGAAGAGACCCAGTACTTC. Residues: CATSDPFDREETQYF.

The gene calls are TRBV18 and TRBJ2-3; 12 nucleotides agree with TRBD1. Germline trimming cut 3 bases from V and 6 bases from J; bases unmatched to any gene: 10. The CDR3 runs 17 residues. CDR1 is KGHSH and CDR2 is LQKENI in the germline V gene. The CDR3 DNA reads TGTGCCAGCTCACCTCTTTCGGGACAGGGGGCTGCGGATACGCAGTATTTT. It is translated as CASSPLSGQGAADTQYF.

The rearrangement links TRBV18 to TRBJ2-7, with TRBD1 as a possible D gene (6 bases). Germline loops: CDR1 KGHSH, CDR2 LQKENI. Trimming cost V 1 base and J 2 bases, with 15 bases left between them. The CDR3 has 16 amino acids. CDR3 region: CASSPLRIGGTYEQYF. The CDR3 region has the DNA TGTGCCAGCTCACCACTTCGAATAGGGGGAACCTACGAGCAGTACTTC.

This chain joins TRBV7-2 and TRBJ1-5; D not resolved. The CDR3 has 13 amino acids. Germline CDR1 SGHTA, CDR2 FQGNSA. Trimming pared 2 bases from V and 7 bases from J, leaving 9 bases between. The CDR3 region is CASSLSVMQPQHF. As DNA, the CDR3 is TGTGCCAGCAGCTTATCGGTAATGCAGCCCCAGCATTTT.

A note on this clone: Additional DNA sequences in this sample encode the identical CDR3. This chain joins TRBV6-5 and TRBJ2-7, with 10 bases that match TRBD1. The CDR3 spans 14 residues. Germline CDR1 and CDR2: MNHEY and SVGAGI. Unmatched junction bases numbered 1, after V lost 2 bases and J lost 3 bases. The CDR3 DNA reads as TGTGCCAGCAGTTACGGGACAGGGGTCTACGAGCAGTACTTC. This codes for CASSYGTGVYEQYF.

The table lists this clone with a count of one. The J gene is TRBJ1-5, the V gene TRBV7-2, with unresolved D. This CDR3 comprises 13 residues. Looked up from germline, CDR1 is SGHTA and CDR2 is FQGNSA. Trimming took 5 bases from V and 7 from J, leaving 12 bases between them. CDR3 region: CASSQRPPQPQHF. The CDR3 DNA reads as TGTGCCAGCAGCCAGCGGCCGCCCCAGCCCCAGCATTTT. The whole variable domain, filled in from reference TRBV7-2 and TRBJ1-5, reads GAGVSQSPSNKVTEKGKDVELRCDPISGHTALYWYRQSLGQGLEFLIYFQGNSAPDKSGLPSDRFSAERTGGSVSTLTIQRTQQEDSAVYLCASSQRPPQPQHFGDGTRLSIL.

V gene TRBV30 combines with J gene TRBJ2-1; 7 nucleotides agree with TRBD2. V was pared by 2 bases and J by 0 bases, with 7 bases of the junction left unmatched. The V gene's germline CDR1 is GTSNPN and CDR2 SVGIG (reference sequence). The CDR3 sequence is 16 residues long. CDR3 residues: CAWSSLAVNSYNEQFF. The CDR3, as DNA: TGTGCCTGGAGTAGTCTAGCGGTGAACTCCTACAATGAGCAGTTCTTC.

This clone occurred a few times. In DNA form, the CDR3 reads TGTGCCAGCAGCGACAGGAGCCCGATGGATGAGCAGTTCTTC. Encoded protein: CASSDRSPMDEQFF. V gene TRBV27 combines with J gene TRBJ2-1; D possibly corresponds to TRBD1 (6 bases). The CDR3 runs to 14 residues. Looked up from germline, CDR1 is MNHEY and CDR2 is SMNVEV (reference sequence). V was cut by 6 bases and J by 8 bases, with 17 bases left in between.

The chain couples TRBV6-5 to TRBJ2-1; perhaps TRBD1 as D (5 bases). The CDR3 contains 13 residues. Germline V CDR1 and CDR2: MNHEY, SVGAGI. V lost 2 bases and J lost 3, with 5 bases in between. This CDR3 is CASSYGHYNEQFF. The CDR3 DNA follows: TGTGCCAGCAGTTACGGACACTACAATGAGCAGTTCTTC.

The chain recombines TRBV24-1 with TRBJ2-4; 8 bases are shared with TRBD1. Germline assignment: CDR1 KGHDR and CDR2 SFDVKD. J lost 0 bases, V lost 6 bases, and 6 bases had no gene match. This CDR3 has 16 residues. CDR3 region: CATSPGQALAKNIQYF. CDR3 DNA sequence: TGTGCCACCAGTCCGGGACAGGCCCTAGCCAAAAACATTCAGTACTTC.